The 30 T cell receptor beta chains presented below share a single source sample, sequenced in a study of shared T cell receptors in the human thymus. Measured with immunoSEQ multiplex PCR; TCRdb has only the in-frame clones, and not every one. Of 600,000 or so clones listed, around 87% are singletons. Separately, the same data were catalogued under a study of human thymus T cells.

Input material: thymocytes. The receptors originated from a boy under three years old with a congenital heart defect.

The chain joins TRBV6-5 to TRBJ2-5, with D hard to call. The CDR3 covers 13 residues. V was pared by 8 bases and J by 0 bases, with 10 bases between. Germline V gene data show CDR1 as MNHEY and CDR2 as SVGAGI. The CDR3 sequence is CASLSQHQETQYF. In DNA form, the CDR3 reads TGTGCCAGCCTTAGCCAGCACCAAGAGACCCAGTACTTC.

The rearrangement uses TRBV28 and TRBJ2-7, with 10 nucleotides matching TRBD1. Trimming removed 4 bases from V and 7 bases from J; junction bases left unmatched: 4. Germline lookup yields CDR1 MDHEN and CDR2 SYDVKM. This CDR3 spans 13 amino acids. This chain's CDR3 is CASSWTGGREQYF. The CDR3 DNA sequence: TGTGCCAGCAGTTGGACAGGGGGGCGGGAGCAGTACTTC.

V is TRBV28 and J is TRBJ2-1, with 9 bases matching TRBD2. V lost 3 bases and J lost 6; bases outside the gene matches: 3. Germline CDR1 and CDR2: MDHEN and SYDVKM. The CDR3 loop spans 14 amino acids. The DNA for the CDR3 is TGTGCCAGCAGTTTTCTAGCGGGAAGCAATGAGCAGTTCTTC. Its protein product is CASSFLAGSNEQFF.

V usage is TRBV5-1 and J usage is TRBJ2-2; possibly TRBD1 for D (6 bases). The CDR3 is 15 residues long. V was cut by 3 bases and J by 0 bases, with 9 bases left in between. CDR1 is SGHRS and CDR2 is YFSETQ in the germline V gene. CDR3 amino acids: CASSSGATNTGELFF. The CDR3 DNA reads TGCGCCAGCAGCTCAGGGGCAACGAACACCGGGGAGCTGTTTTTT.

The chain joins TRBV4-3 to TRBJ2-3; 11 nucleotides line up with TRBD2. V was clipped by 4 bases and J by 3 bases; unmatched bases: 15. From germline, CDR1 is LGHNA and CDR2 YSLEER. The CDR3 spans 19 residues. The CDR3 region has the DNA TGCGCCAGCAGCCCCTTTTCTGATGCTAGCGGGAGGAGTACAGATACGCAGTATTTT. It translates to CASSPFSDASGRSTDTQYF.

This sequence joins TRBV2 and TRBJ1-2; the match to TRBD1 covers 8 bases. The V and J ends lost 9 bases and 3 bases, in that order; junction bases with no gene match: 0. The CDR3 covers 11 residues. Germline CDR1 SNHLY, CDR2 FYNNEI. The CDR3 DNA reads TGTGCCAGGACAGGGGACTATGGCTACACCTTC. It encodes CARTGDYGYTF.

The J gene is TRBJ1-1, the V gene TRBV9; tentatively, D is TRBD1 (5 bases). From germline, CDR1 is SGDLS and CDR2 YYNGEE. V was cut by 4 bases and J by 0 bases, with 10 bases left in between. This CDR3 contains 14 residues. Written as DNA, the CDR3 is TGTGCCAGCAGCCATGGACATCTGAACACTGAAGCTTTCTTT. Translated, it gives CASSHGHLNTEAFF.

J is TRBJ2-5 and V is TRBV25-1; no firm D call. This CDR3 is built from 14 residues. The germline gives CDR1 MGHDK, CDR2 SYGVNS. V lost 5 bases and J lost 4, with 14 bases in between. This CDR3 is CASSSRENGETQYF. Here the CDR3 DNA reads TGTGCCAGCAGTTCTCGAGAAAACGGAGAGACCCAGTACTTC.

The rearrangement joins TRBV20-1 to TRBJ2-1; D is ambiguous. This CDR3 has 11 residues. Germline V CDR1 and CDR2: DFQATT, SNEGSKA (reference sequence). Trimming cost V 5 bases and J 6 bases, with 8 bases left between them. The CDR3 DNA follows: TGCAGTGCTCCTAGGCGCAATGAGCAGTTCTTC. The encoded protein is CSAPRRNEQFF.

This clone was counted between two and nine times. This sequence joins TRBV21-1 and TRBJ1-6. TRBV21-1 is a pseudogene. The CDR3 runs 16 residues. The CDR3 is CASSPNDSSYNSPLHF. Written as DNA, the CDR3 is TGTGCCAGCAGCCCCAATGATAGCTCCTATAATTCACCCCTCCACTTT.

The genes are TRBV5-4 and TRBJ2-6; unclear D gene. Trimming took 4 bases from V and 0 from J, leaving 17 bases between them. Germline V gene sequence: CDR1 SGHNT, CDR2 YYREEE (reference sequence). The CDR3 sequence is 18 residues long. Here the CDR3 reads CASSAQTTDRSGANVLTF. The CDR3, as DNA: TGTGCCAGCAGCGCACAGACCACTGACCGCTCTGGGGCCAACGTCCTGACTTTC.

This clone was counted a few times. The chain combines TRBV4-1 with TRBJ1-1; no reliable D call. Trimming pared 0 bases from V and 2 bases from J, leaving 13 bases between. CDR3 size: 16 residues. Germline loops: CDR1 MGHRA, CDR2 YSYEKL. CDR3 nucleotides: TGCGCCAGCAGCCAAGATCGGGAGAAGCCCAACACTGAAGCTTTCTTT. This sequence encodes CASSQDREKPNTEAFF.

This chain links TRBV9 with TRBJ2-2; D is perhaps TRBD2 (6 bases). The CDR3 is 14 amino acids. The germline V gene encodes CDR1 SGDLS and CDR2 YYNGEE. With 0 bases removed from V and 8 bases from J, the gap between germline ends came to 11 bases. The CDR3: CASSVGRVAGELFF. The CDR3 DNA is TGTGCCAGCAGCGTAGGGAGGGTTGCGGGGGAGCTGTTTTTT.

The genes are TRBV4-1 and TRBJ1-2, with 7 bases aligning to TRBD1. The CDR3 runs to 16 residues. Germline CDR1 reads MGHRA; CDR2 reads YSYEKL. V lost 4 bases, J lost 6 bases, and 14 bases stayed unmatched. CDR3 DNA sequence: TGCGCCAGCAGCCCCCGGTTAAACAGGACAGGAGATGGCTACACCTTC. Translating it yields CASSPRLNRTGDGYTF.

The rearrangement uses TRBV2 and TRBJ2-3; 8 positions match TRBD2. The germline CDR1 and CDR2 sequences are SNHLY and FYNNEI. CDR3 length: 15 amino acids. V lost 4 bases, J lost 4 bases, and 7 bases stayed unmatched. This CDR3 reads CASSVSAGVADTQYF. CDR3 bases: TGTGCCAGCAGTGTATCAGCGGGAGTAGCAGATACGCAGTATTTT.

The chain combines TRBV29-1 with TRBJ2-2; TRBD1 agrees at 7 bases. Germline lookup yields CDR1 SQVTM and CDR2 ANQGSEA. The CDR3 is made up of 17 amino acids. V was clipped by 4 bases and J by 1 base; unmatched bases: 12. This chain's CDR3 is CSVGRGPGQGNTGELFF. CDR3 bases: TGCAGCGTTGGTAGGGGGCCAGGGCAGGGGAACACCGGGGAGCTGTTTTTT.

This chain connects TRBV11-2 to TRBJ2-5; 8 nucleotides line up with TRBD1. CDR3 length: 14 amino acids. V lost 4 bases, J lost 5 bases, and 6 bases stayed unmatched. Germline-derived CDR1 and CDR2 are SGHAT and FQNNGV. CDR3 coding DNA: TGTGCCAGCAGCTCGACAGGGGCGAATGAGACCCAGTACTTC. Translating it yields CASSSTGANETQYF.

CDR3 protein: CASRYDSTSGYEQYF. CDR3 nucleotide sequence: TGTGCCAGCAGATACGACTCGACTAGCGGCTACGAGCAGTACTTC. The chain uses TRBV28 and TRBJ2-7; 9 bases line up with TRBD2. Per germline, CDR1 MDHEN and CDR2 SYDVKM. The J segment lost 3 bases and the V segment lost 6 bases, leaving 9 bases of the junction unmatched. This CDR3 region has 15 residues.

This chain links TRBV28 with TRBJ2-3; TRBD2 is a possible D gene (7 bases). CDR1 is MDHEN and CDR2 is SYDVKM in the germline V gene. The CDR3 covers 13 residues. V was shortened by 6 bases and J by 7 bases, with 14 bases between the two germline ends. In DNA, the CDR3 is TGTGCCAGCAGAGGGGGTAGCGGGTATACGCAGTATTTT. Translating gives CASRGGSGYTQYF.

The rearrangement joins TRBV6-1 to TRBJ1-5; D may be TRBD1 (5 bases). Germline V gene data show CDR1 as MNHNS and CDR2 as SASEGT. The CDR3 length is 15 residues. Trimming removed 2 bases from V and 4 bases from J, with 12 bases in between. CDR3 sequence: CASSENDRWNQPQHF. CDR3 nucleotide sequence: TGTGCCAGCAGTGAAAATGACAGATGGAATCAGCCCCAGCATTTT.

V and J are TRBV7-8 and TRBJ1-1, with a possible D match to TRBD1 (5 bases). The V gene's germline CDR1 is SGHVS and CDR2 FQNEAQ. The V end lost 1 base, the J end lost 3 bases, and 15 bases lay between the germline ends. The CDR3 is 16 residues long. Written as DNA, the CDR3 is TGTGCCAGCAGCTTAGGCGTTAGCAGGGCCTACACTGAAGCTTTCTTT. It codes for CASSLGVSRAYTEAFF.

This rearrangement joins TRBV6-5 to TRBJ2-5; tentatively, D is TRBD1 (5 bases). CDR1 and CDR2 from the germline V gene are MNHEY and SVGAGI. V was clipped by 2 bases and J by 5 bases, with 9 bases between them. The length of the CDR3 is 13 residues. CDR3 in amino acids: CASSYTRQETQYF. The CDR3 DNA reads as TGTGCCAGCAGTTACACCAGACAGGAGACCCAGTACTTC.

CDR3: CASSLRGQKETQYF. The CDR3 coding sequence is TGTGCCAGCAGCTTACGGGGTCAGAAGGAGACCCAGTACTTC. J is TRBJ2-5 and V is TRBV11-2; D is possibly TRBD2 (5 bases). Germline V CDR1 and CDR2: SGHAT, FQNNGV. Trimming cost V 2 bases and J 5 bases, with 12 bases left between them. The CDR3 length is 14 residues.

J is TRBJ2-5 and V is TRBV30; 7 positions match TRBD1. CDR3 length: 16 residues. The junction had 8 bases not matched to a gene; V was cut back by 0 bases and J by 1 base. Germline CDR1 and CDR2: GTSNPN and SVGIG (reference sequence). CDR3 in amino acids: CAWSVQGRVPQETQYF. The CDR3 DNA follows: TGTGCCTGGAGTGTACAGGGGCGGGTGCCCCAAGAGACCCAGTACTTC.

The chain joins TRBV11-2 to TRBJ1-1, with 7 bases identical to TRBD1. The CDR3 has 18 residues. Germline V gene sequence: CDR1 SGHAT, CDR2 FQNNGV. After removal of 5 bases from V and 1 base from J, the junction contained 16 bases not matched to a gene. The DNA of the CDR3 is TGTGCCAGCAGCCCCTTCTTCCGGGACAGCGGGGGGAACACTGAAGCTTTCTTT. Its translation: CASSPFFRDSGGNTEAFF.

The J gene is TRBJ2-2, the V gene TRBV19; a possible D gene is TRBD1 (6 bases). Trimming took off 4 bases at V and 1 base at J, with 10 bases between the two ends. This CDR3 has 15 amino acids. Germline CDR1 reads LNHDA; CDR2 reads SQIVND (reference sequence). CDR3 region: CASSRTGQNTGELFF. CDR3 DNA sequence: TGTGCCAGTAGTAGGACGGGACAGAACACCGGGGAGCTGTTTTTT.

V gene TRBV7-2 combines with J gene TRBJ2-1; tentative D call: TRBD2 (6 bases). The germline gives CDR1 SGHTA, CDR2 FQGNSA. CDR3 size: 19 residues. Trimming pared 2 bases from V and 10 bases from J, leaving 30 bases between. This CDR3 reads CASSLRPLTGLGERGEQFF. The CDR3 DNA reads as TGTGCCAGCAGCTTAAGGCCTCTCACGGGATTAGGCGAACGGGGGGAGCAGTTCTTC.

The rearrangement links TRBV4-2 to TRBJ1-1, with D hard to call. Germline CDR1 is LGHNA and CDR2 is YNFKEQ. Trimming took 8 bases from V and 4 from J, leaving 17 bases between them. This CDR3 contains 14 residues. The DNA of the CDR3 is TGTGCCAGCTCTAACGGCCAAGGAGTCACTGAAGCTTTCTTT. This encodes CASSNGQGVTEAFF.

The chain has TRBV2 and TRBJ2-3, with 8 positions matching TRBD2. Germline V CDR1 and CDR2: SNHLY, FYNNEI. The J segment lost 1 base and the V segment lost 4 bases, leaving 4 bases of the junction unmatched. The length of the CDR3 is 15 residues. CDR3 protein: CASSGRGARTDTQYF. In nucleotides, the CDR3 is TGTGCCAGCAGTGGGCGGGGGGCTCGCACAGATACGCAGTATTTT. Combining the CDR3 with reference TRBV2 and TRBJ2-3 gives the whole variable domain EPEVTQTPSHQVTQMGQEVILRCVPISNHLYFYWYRQILGQKVEFLVSFYNNEISEKSEIFDDQFSVERPDGSNFTLKIRSTKLEDSAMYFCASSGRGARTDTQYFGPGTRLTVL.

This chain uses TRBV4-3 with TRBJ1-4; D not resolved. This CDR3 has 16 amino acids. V gave up 1 base and J gave up 6 bases, with 15 bases separating them. Looked up from germline, CDR1 is LGHNA and CDR2 is YSLEER. In DNA form, the CDR3 reads TGCGCCAGCAGCCAAGCCGAGGGTTCTCGGTATGAAAAACTGTTTTTT. It codes for CASSQAEGSRYEKLFF.